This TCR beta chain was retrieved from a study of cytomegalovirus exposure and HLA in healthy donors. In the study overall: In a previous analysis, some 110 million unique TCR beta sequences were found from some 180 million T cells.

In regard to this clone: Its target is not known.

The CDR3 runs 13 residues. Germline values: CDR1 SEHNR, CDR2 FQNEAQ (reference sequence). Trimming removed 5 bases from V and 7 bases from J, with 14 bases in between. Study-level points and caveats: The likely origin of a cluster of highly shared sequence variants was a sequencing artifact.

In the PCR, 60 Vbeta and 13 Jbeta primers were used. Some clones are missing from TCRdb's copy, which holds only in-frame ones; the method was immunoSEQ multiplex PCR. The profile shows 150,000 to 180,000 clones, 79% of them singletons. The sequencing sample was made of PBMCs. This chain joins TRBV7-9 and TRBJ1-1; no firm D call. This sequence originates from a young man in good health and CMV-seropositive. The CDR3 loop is CASSAEGWVEAFF. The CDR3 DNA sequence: TGTGCCAGCAGCGCCGAGGGTTGGGTTGAAGCTTTCTTT.